A selection of T cell receptor beta chains follows, all from one sample in a study of graft-versus-host responses after intestinal transplantation. Their cognate antigens are unknown. TCRdb keeps only in-frame clones here, not all; method: immunoSEQ multiplex PCR. This repertoire shows approximately 120,000 clones, around nine tenths found once; its top ten account for over 0.15%. Material: unstimulated CD4+ T cells sorted from spleen or lymph node cells, obtained before intestinal transplant. These receptor sequences come from a human donor who received an intestinal transplant. CDR3s include the opening cysteine and the closing phenylalanine or tryptophan. The order of the fields is clone size, J gene, D gene, V gene, CDR3 protein, CDR3 DNA. D genes are given only for firm matches. Some rows have no size entry. The others give once, few or many, or a class for an expanded clone.

abundance: few
j_gene: TRBJ2-3
d_gene: NA
v_gene: TRBV18
CDR3aa: CASSPLGQDTQYF
CDR3nt: TGTGCCAGCTCACCCCTAGGTCAGGATACGCAGTATTTT

abundance: NA
j_gene: TRBJ2-1
d_gene: TRBD1
v_gene: TRBV30
CDR3aa: CAWSVVYSGGPYTEQFF
CDR3nt: TGTGCCTGGAGTGTAGTTTATTCAGGGGGACCCTACACTGAGCAGTTCTTC

abundance: NA
j_gene: TRBJ2-7
d_gene: NA
v_gene: TRBV29-1
CDR3aa: CSVEDALEQYF
CDR3nt: TGCAGCGTTGAAGATGCCCTAGAGCAGTACTTC

abundance: NA
j_gene: TRBJ2-7
d_gene: NA
v_gene: TRBV6-5
CDR3aa: CASSYRVSGAGEQYF
CDR3nt: TGTGCCAGCAGTTATAGAGTGTCGGGGGCTGGCGAGCAGTACTTC

abundance: NA
j_gene: TRBJ2-3
d_gene: TRBD1
v_gene: TRBV6-6
CDR3aa: CASSVRQGGTDTQYF
CDR3nt: TGTGCCAGCAGTGTACGACAGGGTGGCACAGATACGCAGTATTTT

abundance: NA
j_gene: TRBJ1-4
d_gene: NA
v_gene: TRBV19
CDR3aa: CASTSGTATNEKLFF
CDR3nt: TGTGCCAGTACCAGCGGAACCGCAACTAATGAAAAACTGTTTTTT

abundance: once
j_gene: TRBJ1-2
d_gene: NA
v_gene: TRBV10-1
CDR3aa: CASSDVLGSNYGYTF
CDR3nt: TGCGCCAGCAGTGACGTATTAGGGTCTAACTATGGCTACACCTTC

abundance: few
j_gene: TRBJ1-4
d_gene: TRBD1
v_gene: TRBV19
CDR3aa: CASSPMGTGIGKLFF
CDR3nt: TGTGCCAGTAGTCCCATGGGGACAGGGATCGGAAAACTGTTTTTT

abundance: NA
j_gene: TRBJ1-1
d_gene: NA
v_gene: TRBV18
CDR3aa: CASSPDVILGNTEAFF
CDR3nt: TGTGCCAGCTCACCGGACGTAATATTGGGGAACACTGAAGCTTTCTTT

abundance: NA
j_gene: TRBJ1-2
d_gene: NA
v_gene: TRBV5-4
CDR3aa: CASSLEGNYGYTF
CDR3nt: TGTGCCAGCAGCTTGGAGGGTAACTATGGCTACACCTTC

abundance: NA
j_gene: TRBJ2-3
d_gene: NA
v_gene: TRBV7-9
CDR3aa: CASSLTRRSSTDTQYF
CDR3nt: TGTGCCAGCAGCTTAACGCGGCGGTCTAGCACAGATACGCAGTATTTT

abundance: NA
j_gene: TRBJ1-5
d_gene: NA
v_gene: TRBV19
CDR3aa: CASSMSSEPHQPQHF
CDR3nt: TGTGCCAGTAGTATGTCGTCAGAGCCTCATCAGCCCCAGCATTTT

abundance: NA
j_gene: TRBJ2-1
d_gene: NA
v_gene: TRBV10-1
CDR3aa: CASSGDIYNEQFF
CDR3nt: TGCGCCAGCAGTGGGGACATCTACAATGAGCAGTTCTTC

abundance: NA
j_gene: TRBJ1-1
d_gene: NA
v_gene: TRBV19
CDR3aa: CASSIGEGNTEAFF
CDR3nt: TGTGCCAGTAGTATAGGTGAGGGGAACACTGAAGCTTTCTTT

abundance: once
j_gene: TRBJ1-5
d_gene: TRBD1
v_gene: TRBV9
CDR3aa: CASSADRGNQPQHF
CDR3nt: TGTGCCAGCAGCGCCGACAGGGGGAATCAGCCCCAGCATTTT

abundance: NA
j_gene: TRBJ1-1
d_gene: NA
v_gene: TRBV7-9
CDR3aa: CASSPSGVMNTEAFF
CDR3nt: TGTGCCAGCAGCCCCTCAGGGGTTATGAACACTGAAGCTTTCTTT

abundance: NA
j_gene: TRBJ1-2
d_gene: NA
v_gene: TRBV5-1
CDR3aa: CASSGQGPNYGYTF
CDR3nt: TGCGCCAGCAGTGGACAAGGACCCAACTATGGCTACACCTTC

abundance: NA
j_gene: TRBJ2-5
d_gene: NA
v_gene: TRBV5-1
CDR3aa: CASSPLLRGETQYF
CDR3nt: TGCGCCAGCAGCCCCCTTCTAAGAGGCGAGACCCAGTACTTC

abundance: NA
j_gene: TRBJ2-7
d_gene: TRBD2
v_gene: TRBV11-2
CDR3aa: CASSLGTSGESSYEQYF
CDR3nt: TGTGCCAGCAGCCTAGGGACTAGCGGGGAGTCATCCTACGAGCAGTACTTC

abundance: NA
j_gene: TRBJ2-1
d_gene: NA
v_gene: TRBV19
CDR3aa: CASTAWGEQFF
CDR3nt: TGTGCCAGTACCGCCTGGGGAGAGCAGTTCTTC

abundance: NA
j_gene: TRBJ1-3
d_gene: NA
v_gene: TRBV7-6
CDR3aa: CASSFGVAGAGNTIYF
CDR3nt: TGTGCCAGCAGCTTTGGGGTGGCCGGAGCTGGAAACACCATATATTTT

abundance: NA
j_gene: TRBJ2-3
d_gene: NA
v_gene: TRBV6-5
CDR3aa: CASRADHRDSQYF
CDR3nt: TGTGCCAGCAGGGCCGATCACAGGGATTCGCAGTATTTT

abundance: NA
j_gene: TRBJ2-6
d_gene: NA
v_gene: TRBV7-2
CDR3aa: CASSLAILGSLPSSGANVLTF
CDR3nt: TGTGCCAGCAGCTTAGCAATTTTAGGGAGCCTCCCCTCCTCTGGGGCCAACGTCCTGACTTTC

abundance: once
j_gene: TRBJ1-5
d_gene: TRBD1
v_gene: TRBV2
CDR3aa: CASSDSRDRVNQPQHF
CDR3nt: TGTGCCAGCAGTGACTCACGGGACAGGGTCAATCAGCCCCAGCATTTT

abundance: NA
j_gene: TRBJ2-7
d_gene: NA
v_gene: TRBV18
CDR3aa: CASSPAGTTLREQYF
CDR3nt: TGTGCCAGCTCACCCGCGGGGACCACCTTACGTGAGCAGTACTTC

abundance: NA
j_gene: TRBJ1-1
d_gene: NA
v_gene: TRBV21-1
CDR3aa: CASSNRSQTEAFF
CDR3nt: TGTGCCAGCAGCAACCGGTCTCAGACTGAAGCTTTCTTT

abundance: NA
j_gene: TRBJ2-7
d_gene: TRBD1
v_gene: TRBV5-1
CDR3aa: CASSQGRGPSLYEQYF
CDR3nt: TGCGCCAGCAGCCAGGGCAGGGGGCCCTCCTTGTACGAGCAGTACTTC

abundance: NA
j_gene: TRBJ1-2
d_gene: TRBD1
v_gene: TRBV4-1
CDR3aa: CASSQDGPGQGYGYTF
CDR3nt: TGCGCCAGCAGCCAAGATGGACCAGGACAGGGCTATGGCTACACCTTC

abundance: NA
j_gene: TRBJ2-3
d_gene: NA
v_gene: TRBV15
CDR3aa: CATRLPGGDTQYF
CDR3nt: TGTGCCACCCGGCTGCCCGGGGGAGATACGCAGTATTTT

abundance: NA
j_gene: TRBJ1-4
d_gene: NA
v_gene: TRBV7-8
CDR3aa: CASSPGPDEKLFF
CDR3nt: TGTGCCAGCAGTCCGGGACCGGATGAAAAACTGTTTTTT

abundance: NA
j_gene: TRBJ1-2
d_gene: NA
v_gene: TRBV10-3
CDR3aa: CAISETGHAYGYTF
CDR3nt: TGTGCCATCAGTGAAACAGGGCATGCCTATGGCTACACCTTC

abundance: NA
j_gene: TRBJ2-6
d_gene: NA
v_gene: TRBV11-2
CDR3aa: CASGTMGPPYSGANVLTF
CDR3nt: TGTGCCAGCGGTACTATGGGGCCCCCATACTCTGGGGCCAACGTCCTGACTTTC

abundance: NA
j_gene: TRBJ2-3
d_gene: TRBD2
v_gene: TRBV11-2
CDR3aa: CASSLEGGGAYHTQYF
CDR3nt: TGTGCCAGCAGCTTAGAGGGCGGGGGGGCCTACCATACGCAGTATTTT

abundance: NA
j_gene: TRBJ2-3
d_gene: TRBD2
v_gene: TRBV5-1
CDR3aa: CASSVNLAGGDTQYF
CDR3nt: TGCGCCAGCAGCGTCAATCTAGCGGGGGGAGATACGCAGTATTTT

abundance: NA
j_gene: TRBJ1-1
d_gene: NA
v_gene: TRBV23-1
CDR3aa: CASSPNSPYTEAFF
CDR3nt: TGCGCCAGCAGTCCTAACAGCCCGTACACTGAAGCTTTCTTT

abundance: NA
j_gene: TRBJ2-7
d_gene: NA
v_gene: TRBV6-1
CDR3aa: CASSEGLAFPSTYEQYF
CDR3nt: TGTGCCAGCAGCGAAGGCCTAGCCTTCCCCTCGACCTACGAGCAGTACTTC

abundance: NA
j_gene: TRBJ1-2
d_gene: NA
v_gene: TRBV19
CDR3aa: CASSFPMGADGYTF
CDR3nt: TGTGCCAGTAGTTTTCCGATGGGGGCGGACGGCTACACCTTC

abundance: NA
j_gene: TRBJ1-5
d_gene: NA
v_gene: TRBV2
CDR3aa: CASSREYSNQPQHF
CDR3nt: TGTGCCAGCTCAAGAGAGTATAGCAATCAGCCCCAGCATTTT

abundance: NA
j_gene: TRBJ1-1
d_gene: TRBD1
v_gene: TRBV7-9
CDR3aa: CASSYPGTANTEAFF
CDR3nt: TGTGCCAGCAGCTATCCCGGGACAGCGAACACTGAAGCTTTCTTT

abundance: NA
j_gene: TRBJ2-7
d_gene: NA
v_gene: TRBV2
CDR3aa: CASNEFLGEQYF
CDR3nt: TGTGCCAGCAATGAGTTCTTGGGCGAGCAGTACTTC

abundance: NA
j_gene: TRBJ1-2
d_gene: NA
v_gene: TRBV5-4
CDR3aa: CASSFLDGGYGYTF
CDR3nt: TGTGCCAGCAGCTTTTTGGACGGGGGCTATGGCTACACCTTC

abundance: once
j_gene: TRBJ1-2
d_gene: NA
v_gene: TRBV6-5
CDR3aa: CASSYPSLGTYGYTF
CDR3nt: TGTGCCAGCAGTTACCCATCACTCGGGACGTATGGCTACACCTTC

abundance: NA
j_gene: TRBJ1-2
d_gene: NA
v_gene: TRBV7-3
CDR3aa: CASQGNYGYTF
CDR3nt: TGTGCCAGCCAGGGCAACTATGGCTACACCTTC

abundance: once
j_gene: TRBJ1-5
d_gene: TRBD1
v_gene: TRBV4-2
CDR3aa: CASSRDRYSNQPQHF
CDR3nt: TGTGCCAGCAGCCGGGACAGATATAGCAATCAGCCCCAGCATTTT

abundance: NA
j_gene: TRBJ1-4
d_gene: NA
v_gene: TRBV5-1
CDR3aa: CASSLGGSSRVKLFF
CDR3nt: TGCGCCAGCAGCTTGGGAGGGTCCTCAAGAGTAAAACTGTTTTTT

abundance: NA
j_gene: TRBJ1-1
d_gene: NA
v_gene: TRBV5-4
CDR3aa: CASSLDLQGAEAFF
CDR3nt: TGTGCCAGCAGCTTGGATCTACAGGGCGCTGAAGCTTTCTTT

abundance: NA
j_gene: TRBJ1-5
d_gene: NA
v_gene: TRBV21-1
CDR3aa: CASSKRGWVGNQPQHF
CDR3nt: TGTGCCAGCAGCAAGAGGGGGTGGGTTGGCAATCAGCCCCAGCATTTT

abundance: once
j_gene: TRBJ2-7
d_gene: NA
v_gene: TRBV11-2
CDR3aa: CASSLVGATEQYF
CDR3nt: TGTGCCAGCAGCTTAGTTGGGGCTACCGAGCAGTACTTC

abundance: few
j_gene: TRBJ2-7
d_gene: TRBD1
v_gene: TRBV10-1
CDR3aa: CASSLSGTGVDEQYF
CDR3nt: TGCGCCAGCAGTCTCTCCGGGACAGGTGTCGACGAGCAGTACTTC

abundance: NA
j_gene: TRBJ1-4
d_gene: NA
v_gene: TRBV10-3
CDR3aa: CAISATGEEKLFF
CDR3nt: TGTGCCATCAGTGCCACAGGTGAAGAAAAACTGTTTTTT

abundance: NA
j_gene: TRBJ1-1
d_gene: NA
v_gene: TRBV6-5
CDR3aa: CASSYSARVNTEAFF
CDR3nt: TGTGCCAGCAGTTACTCGGCCAGGGTGAACACTGAAGCTTTCTTT

abundance: NA
j_gene: TRBJ1-1
d_gene: TRBD1
v_gene: TRBV6-5
CDR3aa: CASSYELDRANTEAFF
CDR3nt: TGTGCCAGCAGTTACGAACTCGACAGGGCGAACACTGAAGCTTTCTTT

abundance: once
j_gene: TRBJ2-7
d_gene: NA
v_gene: TRBV6-5
CDR3aa: CASSLVEQGSHEQYF
CDR3nt: TGTGCCAGCAGCCTTGTGGAACAGGGTTCCCACGAGCAGTACTTC

abundance: NA
j_gene: TRBJ1-1
d_gene: TRBD1
v_gene: TRBV29-1
CDR3aa: CSVLTLSGGGTEAFF
CDR3nt: TGCAGCGTGCTGACTCTTTCAGGGGGAGGCACTGAAGCTTTCTTT

abundance: few
j_gene: TRBJ1-2
d_gene: NA
v_gene: TRBV19
CDR3aa: CASSPTLSYGYTF
CDR3nt: TGTGCCAGTAGCCCGACCCTAAGCTATGGCTACACCTTC

abundance: NA
j_gene: TRBJ2-1
d_gene: TRBD2
v_gene: TRBV7-3
CDR3aa: CASSPSGTRDEQFF
CDR3nt: TGTGCCAGCAGCCCCAGCGGGACGCGGGATGAGCAGTTCTTC

abundance: once
j_gene: TRBJ2-7
d_gene: NA
v_gene: TRBV7-2
CDR3aa: CASSPTTGQFYEQYF
CDR3nt: TGTGCCAGCAGCCCTACTACCGGACAGTTCTACGAGCAGTACTTC

abundance: NA
j_gene: TRBJ1-5
d_gene: NA
v_gene: TRBV2
CDR3aa: CASSAGVSNQPQHF
CDR3nt: TGTGCCAGCAGTGCAGGGGTTAGCAATCAGCCCCAGCATTTT

abundance: once
j_gene: TRBJ2-5
d_gene: NA
v_gene: TRBV4-1
CDR3aa: CASSLDSVRLETQYF
CDR3nt: TGCGCCAGCAGCCTGGACAGCGTCAGACTAGAGACCCAGTACTTC

abundance: NA
j_gene: TRBJ1-1
d_gene: TRBD1
v_gene: TRBV27
CDR3aa: CASRRTGEAFF
CDR3nt: TGTGCCAGCAGACGGACAGGGGAAGCTTTCTTT